This T cell receptor beta chain is from a study of T cell responses to AZD1222 COVID-19 vaccine. Study-wide points: Spike-specific TCR breadth rose after two AZD1222 doses, and depth rose as well. Nearly half of the spike-specific TCRs reportedly recognize variant regions that carry no mutations. Sampled repertoires all dated from after the peak T cell response.

Here immunoSEQ multiplex PCR was the method, and the copy in TCRdb shows in-frame clones only, minus some. The profile shows 100,000 or so clones, around 76% of them singletons. A note on this clone: No antigen is known for it.

This TCR was recovered from an adult in good health. The sequencing here drew on peripheral blood, taken on day 0 of AZD1222 vaccination.

CDR3 coding DNA: TGCGCCAGCAGCCCCGAACGAGGCCAGGGGATCGCTGAAGCTTTCTTT. Translated: CASSPERGQGIAEAFF. The chain carries TRBV4-1 and TRBJ1-1; maybe TRBD1 (6 bases). The germline V and J ends were trimmed by 4 bases and 6 bases, with 21 bases remaining between them. CDR1 is MGHRA, CDR2 YSYEKL, per germline. The CDR3 contains 16 residues.